This record concerns one T cell receptor (beta chain) sequence. The antigen is unknown. RNA transcripts served as the template for amplifying TCR beta CDR3 regions. HTBI primers were employed in a first-round RT-PCR of the TCR CDR3. TCRdb passed the multiplex PCR reads through MiXCR, listing each CDR3 protein once. The repertoire holds 600,000 or so distinct CDR3 sequences, with under 60% as singletons. This sample stems from a study of T cells in Graves' hyperthyroidism and ophthalmopathy. Whole-study findings and limits: Patients with ophthalmopathy were separated from those with stable hyperthyroidism by a 13 V-J model.

This CDR3 is built from 20 residues. V was clipped by 5 bases and J by 1 base; unmatched bases: 14. Germline CDR1 SGHAT, CDR2 FQDESV (reference sequence). Sequencing was carried out using peripheral blood or thyroid tissue (not recorded which). This TCR came from a woman under 30 with Graves' hyperthyroidism. This chain links TRBV11-1 with TRBJ1-6; 10 bases map to TRBD1. The CDR3 here is CASSPKTGQGRMSYNSPLHF. CDR3 in DNA: TGTGCCAGCAGCCCGAAGACGGGACAGGGGCGAATGTCCTATAATTCACCCCTCCACTTT. The variable domain in full, completed from reference TRBV11-1 and TRBJ1-6, reads EAEVAQSPRYKITEKSQAVAFWCDPISGHATLYWYRQILGQGPELLVQFQDESVVDDSQLPKDRFSAERLKGVDSTLKIQPAELGDSAMYLCASSPKTGQGRMSYNSPLHFGNGTRLTVT.